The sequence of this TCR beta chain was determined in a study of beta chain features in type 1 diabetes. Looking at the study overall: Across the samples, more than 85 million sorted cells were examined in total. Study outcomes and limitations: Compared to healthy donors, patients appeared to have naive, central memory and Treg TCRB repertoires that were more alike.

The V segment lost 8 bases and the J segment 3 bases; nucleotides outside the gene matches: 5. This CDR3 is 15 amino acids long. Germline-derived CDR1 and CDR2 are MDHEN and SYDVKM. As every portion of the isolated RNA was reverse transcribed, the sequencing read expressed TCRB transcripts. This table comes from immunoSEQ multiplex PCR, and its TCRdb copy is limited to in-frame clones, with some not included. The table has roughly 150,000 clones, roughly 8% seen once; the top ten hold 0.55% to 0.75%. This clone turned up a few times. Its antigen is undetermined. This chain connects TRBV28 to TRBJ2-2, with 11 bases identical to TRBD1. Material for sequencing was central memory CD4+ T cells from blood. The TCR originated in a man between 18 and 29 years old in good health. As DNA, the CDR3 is TGTGCCAGCGGGTCGGGACAGGGGGACACCGGGGAGCTGTTTTTT. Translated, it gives CASGSGQGDTGELFF.